What follows are 32 T cell receptor beta chains derived from one specimen sequenced in a study of T-cell memory formation after mild COVID-19. TCRdb re-called the 5' RACE reads with MiXCR, one entry per CDR3 protein. Of hundreds of thousands of distinct CDR3 sequences detected, approximately 15% appear once; the ten largest clones hold approximately 2.1%. The source material was PBMCs or a T cell subset sorted from them (not recorded which). These TCRs come from an adult woman who had mild COVID-19 (a few samples of this study predate the infection). Cell type and time point are not known.

CDR3 nucleotide sequence: TGTGCCAGCAGTGGACTCTCAGGAAATGAGCAGTTCTTC. Translating gives CASSGLSGNEQFF. J is TRBJ2-1 and V is TRBV2, with D unresolved. CDR1 SNHLY and CDR2 FYNNEI come from the germline V gene. The V and J ends lost 4 bases and 7 bases respectively, with 11 bases between them. The CDR3 consists of 13 residues.

This clonotype turned up a few times. The chain combines TRBV6-2 or TRBV6-3 with TRBJ2-1, with TRBD1 identical over 9 bases. The CDR3 runs 14 residues. Trimming cost V 7 bases and J 13 bases; bases outside gene matches: 14. CDR1 is MNHEY, CDR2 SVGEGT, per germline. The CDR3 coding sequence is TGTGCCAGCACCGACATGAGGGACAGGGATAGCCAGTTCTTC. This encodes CASTDMRDRDSQFF.

The chain has TRBV7-8 and TRBJ2-1, with TRBD2 as a possible D gene (5 bases). This CDR3 comprises 16 residues. V was trimmed by 5 bases and J by 6 bases, leaving 20 bases between them. The germline gives CDR1 SGHVS, CDR2 FQNEAQ. This CDR3 is CASSPRRVPRSNEQFF. CDR3 bases: TGTGCCAGCAGCCCGAGGCGGGTCCCTCGGAGCAATGAGCAGTTCTTC.

The chain has TRBV20-1 and TRBJ2-7; 7 bases are a match to TRBD2. The junction had 8 bases not matched to a gene; V was cut back by 3 bases and J by 0 bases. From germline, CDR1 is DFQATT and CDR2 SNEGSKA (reference sequence). The CDR3 totals 15 residues. CDR3 sequence reads: CSARGTTTNSYEQYF. The CDR3 bases are TGCAGTGCTAGGGGGACTACTACTAACTCCTACGAGCAGTACTTC.

The sample holds a few counts of this clonotype. A read error may produce the germline difference seen at one junction end. J is TRBJ2-7 and V is TRBV20-1; 9 bases match TRBD1. CDR1 is DFQATT and CDR2 is SNEGSKA in the germline V gene (reference sequence). CDR3 size: 15 residues. This CDR3 is CSARPLDRGSFEQYF. The CDR3 region has the DNA TGCAGTGCTAGGCCTTTGGACAGGGGCTCCTTCGAGCAGTACTTC.

The gene calls are TRBV3-1 and TRBJ1-2, with a possible D match to TRBD1 (5 bases). The CDR3 loop spans 16 amino acids. Trimming cost V 0 bases and J 3 bases, with 14 bases left between them. Germline V gene data show CDR1 as LGHDT and CDR2 as YNNKEL (reference sequence). Written as DNA, the CDR3 is TGTGCCAGCAGCCAAGATTCTTGGGGGAATTACTATGGCTACACCTTC. This gives the protein CASSQDSWGNYYGYTF.

This chain links TRBV5-1 with TRBJ2-3; D may correspond to TRBD1 or TRBD2 (6 bases each). The CDR3 loop spans 16 amino acids. The V gene lost 4 bases and the J gene lost 1 base, with 16 bases spanning the gap. The germline CDR1 and CDR2 sequences are SGHRS and YFSETQ. The CDR3 loop is CASSPGVAVRTDTQYF. The CDR3 DNA sequence: TGCGCCAGCAGCCCAGGGGTAGCGGTGCGCACAGATACGCAGTATTTT.

The chain recombines TRBV20-1 with TRBJ2-1; D is possibly TRBD2 (6 bases). V was pared by 4 bases and J by 1 base, with 17 bases between. The CDR3 length is 16 residues. From germline, CDR1 is DFQATT and CDR2 SNEGSKA (reference sequence). The CDR3 region is CSAISGLPTSYNEQFF. CDR3 sequence (DNA): TGCAGTGCTATATCGGGACTCCCAACTTCCTACAATGAGCAGTTCTTC.

This clonotype was observed many times. The CDR3 spells CASSVGTSVLEQYF. Written as DNA, the CDR3 is TGCGCCAGCAGCGTCGGGACTAGCGTACTCGAGCAGTACTTC. The chain joins TRBV5-1 to TRBJ2-7; 10 positions agree with TRBD2. Germline loops: CDR1 SGHRS, CDR2 YFSETQ. The length of the CDR3 is 14 residues. V shed 4 bases, J shed 6 bases, and the junction held 7 bases outside the gene matches.

The chain links TRBV7-3 to TRBJ2-3; 9 nucleotides line up with TRBD2. V was clipped by 5 bases and J by 4 bases; unmatched bases: 4. CDR3 size: 14 residues. Germline V lookup: CDR1 SGHTA, CDR2 FQGTGA. CDR3: CASSPGTSSDTQYF. The CDR3 coding sequence is TGTGCCAGCAGCCCCGGGACTAGCTCAGATACGCAGTATTTT.

The CDR3 coding sequence is TGTGCCAGCTCACCAATCGGGGTATCAGATACGCAGTATTTT. Translation: CASSPIGVSDTQYF. V is TRBV18 and J is TRBJ2-3; D might be TRBD2 (5 bases). This CDR3 region has 14 residues. Deletions cut 2 bases from V and 4 bases from J, with 10 bases between. The germline gives CDR1 KGHSH, CDR2 LQKENI. The entire variable domain, with the rest obtained from reference TRBV18 and TRBJ2-3, is as follows: NAGVMQNPRHLVRRRGQEARLRCSPMKGHSHVYWYRQLPEEGLKFMVYLQKENIIDESGMPKERFSAEFPKEGPSILRIQQVVRGDSAAYFCASSPIGVSDTQYFGPGTRLTVL.

The V gene is TRBV10-3, the J gene TRBJ1-1; D possibly corresponds to TRBD1 (6 bases). V lost 6 bases to trimming and J lost 1 base, with 12 bases between them. CDR3 length: 14 residues. CDR1 and CDR2 from the germline V gene are ENHRY and SYGVKD. CDR3 residues: CAIRQQGTNTEAFF. CDR3 DNA sequence: TGTGCCATCAGACAACAGGGCACGAACACTGAAGCTTTCTTT.

This clonotype was detected ten times or more. The chain employs TRBV11-2 and TRBJ2-3; 7 bases are shared with TRBD1. The CDR3 has 15 amino acids. The V and J ends lost 7 bases and 7 bases, in that order; junction bases with no gene match: 14. Per the germline V gene, CDR1 is SGHAT and CDR2 is FQNNGV. The CDR3 loop reads CASTPFGQAANTQYF. The CDR3 coding sequence is TGTGCCAGCACTCCTTTCGGACAGGCGGCAAATACGCAGTATTTT.

This clonotype has a handful of counts. The V call is TRBV6-1, the J call TRBJ1-1; a possible D gene is TRBD1 (6 bases). The germline V gene has CDR1 MNHNS and CDR2 SASEGT. This CDR3 comprises 12 residues. V lost 3 bases and J 8 bases, leaving 10 bases between the germline ends. The CDR3 sequence: CASSEGAREAFF. CDR3 bases: TGTGCCAGCAGTGAGGGGGCCAGGGAAGCTTTCTTT.

This clonotype has more than one count but fewer than ten. J is TRBJ2-1 and V is TRBV4-1, with D possibly being TRBD2 (6 bases). V was clipped by 3 bases and J by 8 bases, with 17 bases between them. This CDR3 comprises 15 residues. Germline values: CDR1 MGHRA, CDR2 YSYEKL. CDR3 coding DNA: TGCGCCAGCAGCCAGGGGGGTGGGGCGCCCTATGAGCAGTTCTTC. Residues: CASSQGGGAPYEQFF.

This clonotype was counted a few times. The rearrangement links TRBV15 to TRBJ1-5, with D tentatively TRBD1 (6 bases). V dropped 5 bases and J dropped 4 bases, with 15 bases sitting between them. The CDR3 is 15 residues long. The germline gives CDR1 LNHNV, CDR2 YYDKDF (reference sequence). The CDR3 loop reads CATSGGQHGNQPQHF. The CDR3 DNA sequence: TGTGCCACCAGCGGAGGACAGCACGGGAATCAGCCCCAGCATTTT. Full variable domain (remainder filled in from reference TRBV15 and TRBJ1-5): DAMVIQNPRYQVTQFGKPVTLSCSQTLNHNVMYWYQQKSSQAPKLLFHYYDKDFNNEADTPDNFQSRRPNTSFCFLDIRSPGLGDTAMYLCATSGGQHGNQPQHFGDGTRLSIL.

This clonotype was observed many times. V gene TRBV13 combines with J gene TRBJ2-7, with 8 bases aligning to TRBD1. This CDR3 has 15 residues. Trimming took 5 bases from V and 4 from J; bases not matched to a gene: 10. CDR1 is PRHDT, CDR2 FYEKMQ, per germline (reference sequence). CDR3 residues: CASSVHSGGAYEQYF. Here the CDR3 DNA reads TGTGCCAGCAGCGTACACTCAGGGGGCGCATACGAGCAGTACTTC. Drawing the rest from reference TRBV13 and TRBJ2-7, the complete variable domain is AAGVIQSPRHLIKEKRETATLKCYPIPRHDTVYWYQQGPGQDPQFLISFYEKMQSDKGSIPDRFSAQQFSDYHSELNMSSLELGDSALYFCASSVHSGGAYEQYFGPGTRLTVT.

This clonotype came up many times. The V and J genes are TRBV6-5 and TRBJ2-7; tentative D call: TRBD2 (6 bases). V was clipped by 8 bases and J by 9 bases, with 20 bases between them. CDR1 and CDR2 (germline): MNHEY, SVGAGI. This CDR3 is 13 amino acids long. DNA for the CDR3: TGTGCCAGCCGCAGGACCGCGCAGGGAGGGCAGTACTTC. Protein sequence: CASRRTAQGGQYF.

The chain is built from TRBV12-3 or TRBV12-4 and TRBJ1-1; TRBD1 might be the D (6 bases). Trimming stripped 5 bases from V and 0 bases from J, with 22 bases between. The CDR3 is made up of 18 amino acids. This CDR3 is CASSPWGGLALVNTEAFF. DNA of the CDR3: TGTGCCAGCAGTCCCTGGGGGGGGCTTGCGCTCGTGAACACTGAAGCTTTCTTT.

This clonotype has more than one count but fewer than ten. The chain uses TRBV9 and TRBJ1-4, with 8 bases matching TRBD1. The V segment lost 2 bases and the J segment 4 bases; nucleotides outside the gene matches: 1. In germline, CDR1 is SGDLS, CDR2 YYNGEE. This CDR3 region has 14 residues. CDR3 in amino acids: CASSVDRGNEKLFF. The CDR3 coding sequence is TGTGCCAGCAGCGTCGACAGGGGTAATGAAAAACTGTTTTTT.

This clonotype showed up just a few times. The gene calls are TRBV20-1 and TRBJ2-2; D might be TRBD1 (5 bases). This CDR3 region has 13 residues. Germline V gene data show CDR1 as DFQATT and CDR2 as SNEGSKA (reference sequence). Trimming took off 6 bases at V and 1 base at J, with 9 bases between the two ends. The CDR3 sequence is CSALGENTGELFF. The CDR3 nucleotides read TGCAGTGCGCTAGGGGAGAACACCGGGGAGCTGTTTTTT.

This rearrangement joins TRBV12-3 or TRBV12-4 to TRBJ2-6; D unresolved. The CDR3 runs 17 residues. V was cut by 4 bases and J by 4 bases, with 17 bases left in between. CDR3 protein: CASSSRTYYWGANVLTF. The DNA for the CDR3 is TGTGCCAGCAGTTCCCGGACCTATTATTGGGGGGCCAACGTCCTGACTTTC.

This clonotype was found a few times. The J gene is TRBJ2-2, the V gene TRBV5-1, with a tentative D call TRBD1 (6 bases). Per the germline V gene, CDR1 is SGHRS and CDR2 is YFSETQ. This CDR3 spans 15 amino acids. Trimming removed 0 bases at V and 6 bases at J, with 12 bases between. CDR3 amino acids: CASSLVQGKAGELFF. Here the CDR3 DNA reads TGCGCCAGCAGCTTGGTACAGGGTAAAGCCGGGGAGCTGTTTTTT. Full variable domain (outside the CDR3, taken from reference TRBV5-1 and TRBJ2-2): KAGVTQTPRYLIKTRGQQVTLSCSPISGHRSVSWYQQTPGQGLQFLFEYFSETQRNKGNFPGRFSGRQFSNSRSEMNVSTLELGDSALYLCASSLVQGKAGELFFGEGSRLTVL.

The CDR3 nucleotides read TGTGCCAGCAGGGCCCGGATCTCTATAGGCACTGAAGCTTTCTTT. As protein: CASRARISIGTEAFF. This rearrangement joins TRBV2 to TRBJ1-1; D remains ambiguous. The CDR3 runs to 15 residues. V lost 6 bases and J 4 bases, leaving 18 bases between the germline ends. Germline CDR1 is SNHLY and CDR2 is FYNNEI.

A few counts support this clonotype. The junction shows a germline mismatch at one end, possibly a read error. The rearrangement uses TRBV7-7 and TRBJ1-1, with D unclear. The germline CDR1 and CDR2 sequences are SSHAT and FNYEAQ (reference sequence). This CDR3 has 11 amino acids. This CDR3 is CASTDATEAFF. The CDR3 DNA reads as TGTGCTAGCACGGACGCCACTGAAGCTTTCTTT.

This chain connects TRBV5-1 to TRBJ2-5; 7 positions match TRBD1. The CDR3 is 18 amino acids. From germline, CDR1 is SGHRS and CDR2 YFSETQ. Trimming took 4 bases from V and 7 from J; bases not matched to a gene: 22. The CDR3 DNA sequence: TGCGCCAGCAGCGGAACACGGGACAGAACGAAGAGTGGTAGGACCCAGTACTTC. As protein: CASSGTRDRTKSGRTQYF. Drawing the rest from reference TRBV5-1 and TRBJ2-5, the complete variable domain is KAGVTQTPRYLIKTRGQQVTLSCSPISGHRSVSWYQQTPGQGLQFLFEYFSETQRNKGNFPGRFSGRQFSNSRSEMNVSTLELGDSALYLCASSGTRDRTKSGRTQYFGPGTRLLVL.

This clonotype has a single count. CDR3 sequence (DNA): TGTGCCAGCAGTATTACAGGGGTTTACTATGGCTACACCTTC. Protein: CASSITGVYYGYTF. This sequence joins TRBV6-5 and TRBJ1-2; 7 bases align to TRBD1. The germline V gene encodes CDR1 MNHEY and CDR2 SVGAGI. The CDR3 loop spans 14 amino acids. J was trimmed by 3 bases and V by 5 bases; bases with no gene match: 6.

This clonotype has a handful of counts. The CDR3 nucleotides read TGCAGCGTAAGACTAGCGGAAGAGACCCAGTACTTC. It specifies CSVRLAEETQYF. The chain links TRBV29-1 to TRBJ2-5; 9 bases match TRBD2. The CDR3 is 12 amino acids. Looked up from germline, CDR1 is SQVTM and CDR2 is ANQGSEA. V lost 6 bases, J lost 3 bases, and 2 bases stayed unmatched.

This clonotype has more than one count but fewer than ten. The V gene is TRBV7-2, the J gene TRBJ2-1, with unresolved D. Germline CDR1 is SGHTA and CDR2 is FQGNSA. The CDR3 sequence is 11 residues long. Trimming removed 3 bases at V and 8 bases at J, with 5 bases between. Here the CDR3 reads CASSFMDEQFF. The CDR3 DNA reads as TGTGCCAGCAGCTTCATGGATGAGCAGTTCTTC. Full variable domain (missing parts from reference TRBV7-2 and TRBJ2-1): GAGVSQSPSNKVTEKGKDVELRCDPISGHTALYWYRQSLGQGLEFLIYFQGNSAPDKSGLPSDRFSAERTGGSVSTLTIQRTQQEDSAVYLCASSFMDEQFFGPGTRLTVL.

V is TRBV7-9 and J is TRBJ1-2; no definite D call. CDR1 is SEHNR, CDR2 FQNEAQ, per germline (reference sequence). CDR3 size: 15 residues. The V end lost 0 bases, the J end lost 3 bases, and 11 bases lay between the germline ends. Here the CDR3 DNA reads TGTGCCAGCAGCTTAGCCCGGACTGTGGACTATGGCTACACCTTC. Amino acids: CASSLARTVDYGYTF. The full variable domain, with the rest looked up from reference TRBV7-9 and TRBJ1-2, is DTGVSQNPRHKITKRGQNVTFRCDPISEHNRLYWYRQTLGQGPEFLTYFQNEAQLEKSRLLSDRFSAERPKGSFSTLEIQRTEQGDSAMYLCASSLARTVDYGYTFGSGTRLTVV.

The V call is TRBV6-2 or TRBV6-3, the J call TRBJ1-1; possibly TRBD1 for D (6 bases). CDR1 is MNHEY and CDR2 is SVGEGT in the germline V gene. V lost 2 bases and J lost 4, with 26 bases in between. The CDR3 runs 19 residues. CDR3 loop: CASSYASKTGIGGGTEAFF. The CDR3 DNA is TGTGCCAGCAGTTACGCCAGCAAAACAGGGATTGGGGGCGGCACTGAAGCTTTCTTT.

This clonotype was observed a handful of times. This chain uses TRBV29-1 with TRBJ2-7; no reliable D call. Trimming cost V 7 bases and J 0 bases, with 13 bases left between them. The CDR3 length is 13 residues. Germline CDR1 is SQVTM and CDR2 is ANQGSEA. The CDR3 coding sequence is TGCAGCGGCATCAACACCCTCTCCTACGAGCAGTACTTC. Encoded protein: CSGINTLSYEQYF.